These 9 T cell receptor beta chains originate from one sample sequenced in a study of blood T cell repertoires in COVID-19. Assay: immunoSEQ multiplex PCR; the TCRdb copy retains only in-frame clones and omits some. The sample holds 210,000 or so clones, 70% to 90% seen once. Sequenced sample: peripheral blood. These receptors originate from a woman in her sixties or seventies with active or convalescent COVID-19.

The gene calls are TRBV28 and TRBJ1-1; D gene ambiguous. Trimming left V 6 bases short and J 4 bases short, with 6 bases between. There are 11 residues in the CDR3. Per the germline V gene, CDR1 is MDHEN and CDR2 is SYDVKM. The CDR3 nucleotides read TGTGCCAGCAGCCAATTCACTGAAGCTTTCTTT. This encodes CASSQFTEAFF.

The chain recombines TRBV28 with TRBJ2-6; D gene uncertain. The ends were cut back, 4 bases at V and 4 bases at J, with 11 bases in the middle. The CDR3 sequence is 15 residues long. CDR1 MDHEN and CDR2 SYDVKM come from the germline V gene. The CDR3 protein is CASSSPPLGANVLTF. The CDR3 nucleotides are TGTGCCAGCAGTTCACCTCCCCTAGGGGCCAACGTCCTGACTTTC.

The J gene is TRBJ2-5, the V gene TRBV5-1; 8 positions match TRBD1. Germline assignment: CDR1 SGHRS and CDR2 YFSETQ. Trimming cost V 5 bases and J 8 bases; bases outside gene matches: 14. This CDR3 has 15 residues. This CDR3 reads CASRKGQDSRETQYF. In nucleotides, the CDR3 is TGCGCCAGCAGAAAGGGACAGGACTCAAGAGAAACCCAGTACTTC. The entire variable domain, with the rest obtained from reference TRBV5-1 and TRBJ2-5, is as follows: KAGVTQTPRYLIKTRGQQVTLSCSPISGHRSVSWYQQTPGQGLQFLFEYFSETQRNKGNFPGRFSGRQFSNSRSEMNVSTLELGDSALYLCASRKGQDSRETQYFGPGTRLLVL.

Many counts were recorded for this clone. The chain carries TRBV7-2 and TRBJ2-3; maybe TRBD2 (5 bases). With 5 bases removed from V and 0 bases from J, the gap between germline ends came to 12 bases. CDR3 length: 15 amino acids. The germline V gene encodes CDR1 SGHTA and CDR2 FQGNSA. The CDR3 nucleotides are TGTGCCAGCAGCCCGGTAGCGTTGAGCACAGATACGCAGTATTTT. Amino acid sequence: CASSPVALSTDTQYF.

J is TRBJ2-7 and V is TRBV27; 7 nucleotides match TRBD1. The CDR3 consists of 11 residues. After removal of 11 bases from V and 3 bases from J, the junction contained 4 bases not matched to a gene. The germline V gene encodes CDR1 MNHEY and CDR2 SMNVEV (reference sequence). The CDR3 nucleotides read TGTGCCTCACAGGGGAGCTACGAGCAGTACTTC. Translating it yields CASQGSYEQYF.

The rearrangement uses TRBV4-1 and TRBJ2-7, with D unresolved. The length of the CDR3 is 15 residues. Trimming cost V 3 bases and J 1 base, with 13 bases left between them. The germline gives CDR1 MGHRA, CDR2 YSYEKL. Here the CDR3 DNA reads TGCGCCAGCAGCCATATTCCCGACGGGTCCTACGAGCAGTACTTC. Encoded protein: CASSHIPDGSYEQYF.

V gene TRBV7-9 combines with J gene TRBJ2-1; the D is unclear. This CDR3 has 12 amino acids. The ends were cut back, 5 bases at V and 10 bases at J, with 12 bases in the middle. Germline CDR1 reads SEHNR; CDR2 reads FQNEAQ (reference sequence). CDR3 sequence: CASSELKSEQFF. The CDR3 DNA is TGTGCCAGCAGCGAGTTAAAGTCGGAGCAGTTCTTC.

J is TRBJ2-1 and V is TRBV5-1; D might be TRBD2 (6 bases). Germline lookup yields CDR1 SGHRS and CDR2 YFSETQ. Trimming took off 3 bases at V and 7 bases at J, with 20 bases between the two ends. The CDR3 is 16 residues long. The CDR3 loop reads CASSWGLSEGRNEQFF. The CDR3 DNA follows: TGCGCCAGCAGCTGGGGACTTTCGGAGGGGAGAAATGAGCAGTTCTTC.

In DNA, the CDR3 is TGTGCCAGCTCACCAACGGGGGTTTACAATGAGCAGTTCTTC. Translation gives CASSPTGVYNEQFF. The V and J genes are TRBV18 and TRBJ2-1, with a weak D call TRBD2 (6 bases). Germline assignment: CDR1 KGHSH and CDR2 LQKENI. This CDR3 is built from 14 residues. Trimming removed 2 bases from V and 4 bases from J, with 9 bases in between.